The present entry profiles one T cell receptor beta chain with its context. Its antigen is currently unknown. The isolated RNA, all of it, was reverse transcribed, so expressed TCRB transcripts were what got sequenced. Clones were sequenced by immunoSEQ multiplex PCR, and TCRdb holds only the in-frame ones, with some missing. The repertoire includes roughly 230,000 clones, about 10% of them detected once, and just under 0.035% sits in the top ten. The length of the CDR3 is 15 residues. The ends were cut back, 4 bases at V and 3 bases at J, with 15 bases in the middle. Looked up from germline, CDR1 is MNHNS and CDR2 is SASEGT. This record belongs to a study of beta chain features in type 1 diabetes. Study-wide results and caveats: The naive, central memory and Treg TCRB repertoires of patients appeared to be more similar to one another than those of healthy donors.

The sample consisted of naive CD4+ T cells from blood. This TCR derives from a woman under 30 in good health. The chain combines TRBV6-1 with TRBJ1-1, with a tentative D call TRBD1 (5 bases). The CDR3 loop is CASSVLFTGDTEAFF. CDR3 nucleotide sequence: TGTGCCAGCAGTGTTCTTTTCACGGGGGACACTGAAGCTTTCTTT.